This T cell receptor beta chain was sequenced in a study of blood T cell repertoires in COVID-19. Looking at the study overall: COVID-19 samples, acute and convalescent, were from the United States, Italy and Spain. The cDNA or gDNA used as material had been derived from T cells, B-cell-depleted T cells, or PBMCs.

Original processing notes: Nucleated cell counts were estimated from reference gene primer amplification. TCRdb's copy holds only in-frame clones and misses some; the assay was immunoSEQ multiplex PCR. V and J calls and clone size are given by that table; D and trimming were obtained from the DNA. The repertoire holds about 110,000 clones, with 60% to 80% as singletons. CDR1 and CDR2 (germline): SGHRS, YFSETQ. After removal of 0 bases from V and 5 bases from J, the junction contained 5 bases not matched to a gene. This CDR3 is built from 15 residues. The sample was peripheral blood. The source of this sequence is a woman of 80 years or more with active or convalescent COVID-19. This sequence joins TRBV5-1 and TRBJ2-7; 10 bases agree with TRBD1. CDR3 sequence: CASSLGGTGVNEQYF. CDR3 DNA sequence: TGCGCCAGCAGCTTGGGAGGGACAGGGGTGAACGAGCAGTACTTC.